This passage covers 18 T cell receptor beta chains from one sample sequenced in a study of T cells in women clearing cervical HPV infection. Sequenced by immunoSEQ multiplex PCR; TCRdb stores in-frame clones only, minus some. This table lists tens of thousands of clones. The sample was blood buffy coat. The source of these receptors is a woman between 18 and 70 years old with a cervical HPV16 infection that either progressed to CIN3+ or cleared (not recorded which).

Turning to this clone: The read finishes 3 residues shy of the CDR3 end, and the germline J gene is used to complete it. V and J are TRBV20-1 and TRBJ2-1; D may be TRBD1 (5 bases). The V gene's germline CDR1 is DFQATT and CDR2 SNEGSKA (reference sequence). This CDR3 is 16 amino acids long. V lost 3 bases, J lost 5 bases, and 20 bases lay in between. The CDR3 spells CSASGISRVRDNEQFF. Partial CDR3 DNA: TGCAGTGCTAGCGGCATCTCCAGGGTCAGGGACAATGAG.

Concerning this clone itself: The sequenced fragment ends 3 residues before the CDR3 boundary, so the rest is inferred from the germline J gene. The chain is built from TRBV7-8 and TRBJ1-4; the D gene is possibly TRBD1 (6 bases). V was shortened by 4 bases and J by 5 bases, with 8 bases between the two germline ends. CDR1 is SGHVS, CDR2 FQNEAQ, per germline. The CDR3 sequence is 13 residues long. The sequenced CDR3 bases are TGTGCCAGCAGCTCAGGGGTCAATGAAAAA. Protein sequence: CASSSGVNEK. The complete CDR3 sequence is CASSSGVNEKLFF.

As for this clone: Sequencing ends 3 residues short of the CDR3 end; the germline J gene provides the rest. The chain carries TRBV5-4 and TRBJ2-7, with TRBD2 matching over 11 bases. Germline loops: CDR1 SGHNT, CDR2 YYREEE (reference sequence). V was clipped by 3 bases and J by 6 bases; unmatched bases: 5. CDR3 length equals 14 residues. CDR3 bases read: TGTGCCAGCAGCTCATATAGCGGGGGGGTCGAG. It yields the protein CASSSYSGGVE. In full, the CDR3 is CASSSYSGGVEQYF.

To note about this clone: Sequencing ends 3 residues short of the CDR3 end; the germline J gene provides the rest. The chain joins TRBV9 to TRBJ2-2; D call uncertain. The germline gives CDR1 SGDLS, CDR2 YYNGEE. The CDR3 spans 12 residues. The V end lost 4 bases, the J end lost 7 bases, and 8 bases lay between the germline ends. CDR3 region: CASSSAGGELFF. The CDR3 bases that were read are TGTGCCAGCAGCTCAGCAGGCGGGGAG.

Worth noting for this clone: The sequence runs out 3 residues before the end of the CDR3; the remainder is reconstructed from the germline J gene. The chain has TRBV19 and TRBJ2-6, with 8 nucleotides matching TRBD1. V shed 3 bases, J shed 4 bases, and the junction held 17 bases outside the gene matches. Per the germline V gene, CDR1 is LNHDA and CDR2 is SQIVND (reference sequence). The length of the CDR3 is 20 residues. The sequenced CDR3 bases are TGTGCCAGTAGTATTAGATCCGGACAGGGCCAACCCGGAGGGGCCAACGTC. Translated, it gives CASSIRSGQGQPGGANV. The whole CDR3 sequence is CASSIRSGQGQPGGANVLTF.

As to this clone: The CDR3 extends 3 residues past the end of the read, so its final part is completed from the germline J gene. This chain uses TRBV18 with TRBJ1-1; 9 bases align to TRBD1. The CDR3 sequence is 14 residues long. V dropped 2 bases and J dropped 3; count of bases not matched to a gene: 1. CDR1 KGHSH and CDR2 LQKENI come from the germline V gene. The CDR3 here is CASSPRTGDTEAFF. The sequenced CDR3 bases are TGTGCCAGCTCACCAAGGACAGGGGACACTGAA.

A word on this clone: The read ends 3 residues before the CDR3 terminus; that terminus is restored from the germline J gene. This chain connects TRBV5-1 to TRBJ1-1; D possibly corresponds to TRBD1 (6 bases). The germline gives CDR1 SGHRS, CDR2 YFSETQ. The CDR3 is 13 residues long. The germline V and J ends were trimmed by 5 bases and 1 base, with 9 bases remaining between them. The CDR3 is CASRWTANTEAFF. The CDR3 bases that were read are TGCGCCAGCAGATGGACAGCGAACACTGAA.

Remarks on this clone: The CDR3 end lies 3 residues beyond the end of the read and is filled in from the germline J gene. The V call is TRBV13, the J call TRBJ1-2; 8 bases are a match to TRBD1. Germline-derived CDR1 and CDR2 are PRHDT and FYEKMQ (reference sequence). This CDR3 contains 15 residues. The CDR3 region is CASSFLGQGALGYTF. Incomplete CDR3 DNA: TGTGCCAGCAGCTTCCTCGGTCAGGGGGCGCTCGGC.

With respect to this clone: The CDR3 is cut off 3 residues early in the read; its end comes from the germline J gene. The rearrangement uses TRBV5-1 and TRBJ1-3; D unclear. Trimming took off 4 bases at V and 1 base at J, with 12 bases between the two ends. The CDR3 extends over 15 amino acids. The germline CDR1 and CDR2 sequences are SGHRS and YFSETQ. This CDR3 is CASSAETGSGNTIYF. The CDR3 DNA, read in part, is TGCGCCAGCAGCGCTGAAACCGGGTCTGGAAACACC.

On this clone: Read coverage stops 3 residues before the CDR3 terminus; the germline J gene supplies the remainder. V and J are TRBV12-5 and TRBJ2-1; 9 positions match TRBD2. The CDR3 extends over 17 amino acids. V gave up 7 bases and J gave up 8 bases; unmatched junction bases: 18. Germline CDR1 reads LGHNT; CDR2 reads FRNRAP. CDR3 sequence reads: CASVRAREGLLRDEQFF. The part of the CDR3 DNA that was read is TGTGCTAGTGTAAGGGCGCGGGAGGGCCTCCTTCGGGATGAG. Full variable domain (missing parts from reference TRBV12-5 and TRBJ2-1): DARVTQTPRHKVTEMGQEVTMRCQPILGHNTVFWYRQTMMQGLELLAYFRNRAPLDDSGMPKDRFSAEMPDATLATLKIQPSEPRDSAVYFCASVRAREGLLRDEQFFGPGTRLTVL.

As concerns this clone: The observed sequence ends 3 residues before the CDR3 terminus, with the missing tail filled in from the germline J gene. This chain uses TRBV20-1 with TRBJ1-2, with 8 bases matching TRBD1. CDR1 is DFQATT and CDR2 is SNEGSKA in the germline V gene (reference sequence). V trimming: 1 base; J trimming: 7 bases; junction bases outside the gene matches: 11. There are 15 residues in the CDR3. CDR3 DNA, as far as it was read: TGCAGTGCTAGAGTGGGGGCTAAACAGGGGGGTGGC. Amino acid sequence: CSARVGAKQGGG. The CDR3 as a whole reads CSARVGAKQGGGYTF.

A note on this clone: The CDR3 end falls 3 residues outside the read, so it is completed with the germline J gene. J is TRBJ2-7 and V is TRBV7-9, with 7 bases lining up with TRBD2. The V segment lost 5 bases and the J segment 0 bases; nucleotides outside the gene matches: 1. From germline, CDR1 is SEHNR and CDR2 FQNEAQ (reference sequence). This CDR3 spans 13 amino acids. CDR3 in amino acids: CASSRDYSYEQYF. The CDR3 DNA, read in part, is TGTGCCAGCAGCCGGGACTACTCCTACGAG.

Remarks on this clone: Read data end 3 residues before the CDR3 end; the end is taken from the germline J gene. V usage is TRBV6-2 or TRBV6-3 and J usage is TRBJ2-5; 7 positions match TRBD2. Germline V gene data show CDR1 as MNHEY and CDR2 as SVGEGT. V lost 3 bases to trimming and J lost 5 bases; unmatched junction nucleotides: 9. The CDR3 sequence is 15 residues long. This chain's CDR3 is CASSYFGLEAETQYF. The sequenced CDR3 bases are TGTGCCAGCAGTTATTTCGGACTAGAGGCCGAGACC.

A word on this clone: Read data end 3 residues before the CDR3 end; the end is taken from the germline J gene. V is TRBV10-1 and J is TRBJ2-3; TRBD2 might be the D (5 bases). The CDR3 length is 12 residues. Looked up from germline, CDR1 is WNHNN and CDR2 is SYGVQD (reference sequence). The CDR3 sequence is CASSEGLRTQYF. CDR3 bases read: TGCGCCAGCAGTGAGGGACTCCGGACG.

Note on this clone: Its ends do not fully match the called genes, so a read error is possible. The read stops 3 residues short of the end of the CDR3; the missing end is completed from the germline J gene. The chain couples TRBV4-2 to TRBJ1-2; 7 nucleotides match TRBD1. Per the germline V gene, CDR1 is LGHNA and CDR2 is YNFKEQ. CDR3 length equals 13 residues. The CDR3 bases that were read are TGCGCCAGCAGCCCGGGACAGCCCTATGGC. Translated: CASSPGQPYG. The full CDR3 sequence reads CASSPGQPYGYTF.

Note on this clone: The sequence runs out 3 residues before the end of the CDR3; the remainder is reconstructed from the germline J gene. This chain connects TRBV5-1 to TRBJ2-1, with 12 bases aligning to TRBD2. CDR1 and CDR2 from the germline V gene are SGHRS and YFSETQ. This CDR3 is built from 16 residues. With V trimmed by 4 bases and J by 5 bases, 7 bases remained unmatched. CDR3 bases read: TGCGCCAGCAGCAATGGACTAGCGGGGATGGACAATGAG. Translation: CASSNGLAGMDNE. The CDR3 reads in full as CASSNGLAGMDNEQFF.

As to this clone: The CDR3 extends 3 residues past the end of the read, so its final part is completed from the germline J gene. The chain uses TRBV11-1 and TRBJ2-1, with 12 bases matching TRBD2. CDR3 length: 15 amino acids. V shed 2 bases and J 4 bases; nucleotides not matched to a gene: 0. Germline-derived CDR1 and CDR2 are SGHAT and FQDESV (reference sequence). The covered CDR3 bases are TGTGCCAGCAGCTTAACTAGCGGGGGGTACAATGAG. Translation gives CASSLTSGGYNE. The CDR3 in full is CASSLTSGGYNEQFF.

About this clone: The read finishes 3 residues shy of the CDR3 end, and the germline J gene is used to complete it. V usage is TRBV6-2 or TRBV6-3 and J usage is TRBJ1-2; TRBD1 might be the D (6 bases). CDR1 is MNHEY, CDR2 SVGEGT, per germline. V lost 6 bases, J lost 0 bases, and 20 bases lay in between. This CDR3 contains 17 residues. The CDR3 bases that were read are TGTGCCAGCAGCAAGGACAGACTCGATCTAGCTAACTATGGC. This codes for CASSKDRLDLANYG. The whole CDR3 reads CASSKDRLDLANYGYTF.